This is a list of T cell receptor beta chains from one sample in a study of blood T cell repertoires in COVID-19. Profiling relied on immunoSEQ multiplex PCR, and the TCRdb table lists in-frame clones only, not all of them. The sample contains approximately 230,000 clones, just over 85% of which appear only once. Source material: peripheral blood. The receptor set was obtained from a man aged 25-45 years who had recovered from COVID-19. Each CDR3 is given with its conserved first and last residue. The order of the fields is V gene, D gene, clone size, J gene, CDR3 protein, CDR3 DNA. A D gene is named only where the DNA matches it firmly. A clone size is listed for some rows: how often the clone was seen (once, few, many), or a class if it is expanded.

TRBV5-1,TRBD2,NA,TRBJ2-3,CASSLDGGDTQYF,TGCGCCAGCAGCTTGGACGGGGGGGATACGCAGTATTTT
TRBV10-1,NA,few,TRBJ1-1,CASSRGKLGMNTEAFF,TGCGCCAGCAGCCGGGGGAAGTTGGGCATGAACACTGAAGCTTTCTTT
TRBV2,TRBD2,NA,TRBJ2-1,CASSPGTSGDDEQFF,TGTGCCAGCAGCCCCGGGACTAGCGGAGACGATGAGCAGTTCTTC
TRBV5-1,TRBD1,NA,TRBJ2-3,CASSPGQGSDTQYF,TGCGCCAGCAGCCCGGGACAGGGGTCAGATACGCAGTATTTT
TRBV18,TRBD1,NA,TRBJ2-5,CASSPGTGDGETQYF,TGTGCCAGCTCCCCTGGGACAGGGGATGGAGAGACCCAGTACTTC
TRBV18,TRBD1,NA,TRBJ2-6,CASSPPKGVGQGLSGANVLTF,TGTGCCAGCTCACCACCGAAGGGCGTGGGACAGGGGTTATCTGGGGCCAACGTCCTGACTTTC
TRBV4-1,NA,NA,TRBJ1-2,CASSQSGVENYGYTF,TGCGCCAGCAGCCAGTCAGGGGTAGAAAACTATGGCTACACCTTC
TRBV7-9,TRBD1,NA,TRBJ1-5,CASSYPGQSQPQHF,TGTGCCAGCAGCTATCCGGGACAGAGCCAGCCCCAGCATTTT
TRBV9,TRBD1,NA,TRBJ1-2,CASSLTGGQSNYGYTF,TGTGCCAGCAGCCTGACAGGGGGCCAATCGAATTATGGCTACACCTTC
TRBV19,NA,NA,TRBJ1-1,CASRADRNTEAFF,TGTGCCAGTAGGGCTGACAGGAACACTGAAGCTTTCTTT
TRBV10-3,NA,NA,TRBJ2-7,CAISTLDSSSYEQYF,TGTGCCATCAGTACTCTGGACTCGAGCTCCTACGAGCAGTACTTC
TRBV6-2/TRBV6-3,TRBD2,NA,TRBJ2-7,CASSYRAGGPQQYF,TGTGCCAGCAGTTACAGAGCGGGGGGGCCGCAGCAGTACTTC